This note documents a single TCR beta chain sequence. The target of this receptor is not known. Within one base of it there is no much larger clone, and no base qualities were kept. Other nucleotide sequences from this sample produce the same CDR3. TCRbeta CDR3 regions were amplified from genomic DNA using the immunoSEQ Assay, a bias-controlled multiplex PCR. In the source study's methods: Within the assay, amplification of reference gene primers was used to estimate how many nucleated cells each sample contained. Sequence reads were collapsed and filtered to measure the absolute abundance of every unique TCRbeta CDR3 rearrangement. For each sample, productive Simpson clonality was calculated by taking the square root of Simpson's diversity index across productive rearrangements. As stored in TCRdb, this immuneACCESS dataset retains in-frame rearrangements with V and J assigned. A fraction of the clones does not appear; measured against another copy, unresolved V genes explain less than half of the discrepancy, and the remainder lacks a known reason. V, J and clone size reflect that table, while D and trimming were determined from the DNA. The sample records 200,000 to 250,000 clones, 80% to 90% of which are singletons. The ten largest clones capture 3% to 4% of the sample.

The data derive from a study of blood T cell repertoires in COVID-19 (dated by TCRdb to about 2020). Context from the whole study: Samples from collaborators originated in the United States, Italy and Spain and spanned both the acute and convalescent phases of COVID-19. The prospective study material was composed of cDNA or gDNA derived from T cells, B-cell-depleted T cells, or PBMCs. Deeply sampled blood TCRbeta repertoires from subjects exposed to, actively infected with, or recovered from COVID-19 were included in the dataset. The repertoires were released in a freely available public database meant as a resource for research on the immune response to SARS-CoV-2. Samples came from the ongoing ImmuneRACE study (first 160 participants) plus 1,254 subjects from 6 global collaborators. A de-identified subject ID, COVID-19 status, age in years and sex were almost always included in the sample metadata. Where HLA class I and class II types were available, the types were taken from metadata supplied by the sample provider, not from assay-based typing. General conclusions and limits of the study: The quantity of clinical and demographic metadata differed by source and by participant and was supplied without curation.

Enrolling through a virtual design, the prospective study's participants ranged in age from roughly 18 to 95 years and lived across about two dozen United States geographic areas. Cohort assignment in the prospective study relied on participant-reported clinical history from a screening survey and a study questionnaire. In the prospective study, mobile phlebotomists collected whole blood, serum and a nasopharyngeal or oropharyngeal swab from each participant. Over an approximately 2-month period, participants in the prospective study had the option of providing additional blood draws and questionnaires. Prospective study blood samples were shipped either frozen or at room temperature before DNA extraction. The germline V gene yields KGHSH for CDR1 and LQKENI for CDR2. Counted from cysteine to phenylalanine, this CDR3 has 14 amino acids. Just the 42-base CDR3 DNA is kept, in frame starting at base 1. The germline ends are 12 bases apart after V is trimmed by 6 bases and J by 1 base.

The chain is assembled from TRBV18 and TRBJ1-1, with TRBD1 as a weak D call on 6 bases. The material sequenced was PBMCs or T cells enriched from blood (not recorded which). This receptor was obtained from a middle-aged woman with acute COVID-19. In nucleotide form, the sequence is TGTGCCAGCTCTCCCGGGGGGCCGAACACTGAAGCTTTCTTT. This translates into CASSPGGPNTEAFF.